These 4 T cell receptor beta chains came from one sample sequenced in a study of human T cells and chemical hapten exposure. The time point denotes: patch test 3, about 24 weeks after DPC sensitization. Treatment meaning: therapeutic diphenylcyclopropenone sensitization with weekly scalp DPC. TCRdb called the RACE reads again in MiXCR, with one record for every CDR3 protein. This table has 90,000 to 140,000 distinct CDR3 sequences, about 34% appearing once. Sample: whole blood, taken in connection with sensitization to the hapten diphenylcyclopropenone (DPC). The receptors stem from a man between 40 and 49 years old with alopecia areata. Some clones in this sample may be carry-over from other donors' samples.

The table lists this clonotype with a few counts. The rearrangement joins TRBV14 to TRBJ2-1; D gene uncertain. This CDR3 region has 16 residues. Trimming left V 1 base short and J 5 bases short, with 15 bases between. Germline V gives CDR1 SGHDN, CDR2 FVKESK. This CDR3 reads CASSQVSRPPDNEQFF. In nucleotides, the CDR3 is TGTGCCAGCAGCCAAGTATCGAGGCCCCCGGACAATGAGCAGTTCTTC.

CDR3 protein: CSAETGETNEKLFF. In DNA, the CDR3 is TGCAGTGCCGAGACAGGGGAAACTAATGAAAAACTGTTTTTT. V usage is TRBV20-1 and J usage is TRBJ1-4, with TRBD1 matching over 8 bases. CDR1 and CDR2 from the germline V gene are DFQATT and SNEGSKA (reference sequence). With V trimmed by 6 bases and J by 1 base, 4 bases remained unmatched. The CDR3 contains 14 residues.

In its sample, this clonotype was seen a few times. The chain has TRBV28 and TRBJ1-6, with D unresolved. V was clipped by 6 bases and J by 8 bases, with 17 bases between them. Germline CDR1 and CDR2: MDHEN and SYDVKM. The CDR3 length is 15 residues. In DNA, the CDR3 is TGTGCCAGCAGCCCCGCATCCCTCATCGATTCACCCCTCCACTTT. Its protein is CASSPASLIDSPLHF.

The chain has TRBV24-1 and TRBJ2-1; 8 nucleotides line up with TRBD2. Trimming removed 9 bases from V and 0 bases from J; junction bases left unmatched: 9. Looked up from germline, CDR1 is KGHDR and CDR2 is SFDVKD. This CDR3 has 16 amino acids. DNA for the CDR3: TGTGCCACCGGGCGGGGACTAGACCACTCCTACAATGAGCAGTTCTTC. This encodes CATGRGLDHSYNEQFF.